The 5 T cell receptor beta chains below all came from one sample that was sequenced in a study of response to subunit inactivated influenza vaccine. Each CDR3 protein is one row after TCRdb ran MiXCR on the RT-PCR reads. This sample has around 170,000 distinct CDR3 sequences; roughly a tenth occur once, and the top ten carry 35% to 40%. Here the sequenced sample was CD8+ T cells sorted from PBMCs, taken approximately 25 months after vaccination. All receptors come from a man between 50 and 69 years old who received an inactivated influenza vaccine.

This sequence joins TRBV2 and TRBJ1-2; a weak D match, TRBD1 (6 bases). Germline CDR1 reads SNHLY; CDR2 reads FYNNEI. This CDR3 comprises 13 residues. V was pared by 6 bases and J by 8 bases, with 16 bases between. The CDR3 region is CASSEGGARGYTF. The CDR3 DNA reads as TGTGCCAGCAGCGAGGGGGGGGCTCGGGGCTACACCTTC.

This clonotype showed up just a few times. The CDR3 bases are TGTGCCAGCAGCCAAGCAGGGGGAAACACTGAAGCTTTCTTT. Translating it yields CASSQAGGNTEAFF. The rearrangement links TRBV12-3 or TRBV12-4 to TRBJ1-1, with 7 bases that match TRBD1. This CDR3 comprises 14 residues. The J segment lost 2 bases and the V segment lost 6 bases, leaving 6 bases of the junction unmatched.

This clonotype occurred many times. The CDR3 DNA reads as TGCGCCAGCAGGCAGGGCCCCAACACCGGGGAGCTGTTTTTT. This sequence encodes CASRQGPNTGELFF. The chain uses TRBV5-1 and TRBJ2-2; a possible D gene is TRBD1 (5 bases). The CDR3 is 14 amino acids. The V end lost 5 bases, the J end lost 2 bases, and 10 bases lay between the germline ends. CDR1 SGHRS and CDR2 YFSETQ come from the germline V gene.

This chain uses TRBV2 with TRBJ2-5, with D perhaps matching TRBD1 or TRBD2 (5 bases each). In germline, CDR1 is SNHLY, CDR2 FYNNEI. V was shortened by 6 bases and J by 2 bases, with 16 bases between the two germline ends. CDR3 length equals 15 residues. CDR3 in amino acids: CASRAPGTAQETQYF. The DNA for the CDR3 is TGTGCCAGCAGGGCCCCCGGGACGGCTCAAGAGACCCAGTACTTC.

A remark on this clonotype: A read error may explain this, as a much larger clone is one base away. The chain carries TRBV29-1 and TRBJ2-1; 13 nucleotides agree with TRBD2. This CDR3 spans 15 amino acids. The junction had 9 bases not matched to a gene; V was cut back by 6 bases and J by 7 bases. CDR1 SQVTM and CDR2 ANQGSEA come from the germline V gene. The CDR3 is CSVELAGGPVNEQFF. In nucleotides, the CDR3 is TGCAGCGTGGAACTAGCGGGAGGGCCGGTGAATGAGCAGTTCTTC.